This T cell receptor (beta chain) was captured in a study of blood T cell repertoires in COVID-19. Study overall: COVID-19 samples collected from the United States, Italy and Spain covered acute and convalescent phases. Sample material is recorded as cDNA or gDNA derived from T cells, B-cell-depleted T cells, or PBMCs.

Libraries were prepared by immunoSEQ multiplex PCR; TCRdb keeps only in-frame clonotypes and omits some of them. The data contain about 270,000 clones, approximately 86% of them seen just once; the ten biggest clones take up 1.5% to 2%. Germline loops: CDR1 KGHSH, CDR2 LQKENI. The CDR3 loop spans 16 amino acids. V shed 4 bases and J 5 bases; nucleotides not matched to a gene: 10. This clone was detected once. The rearrangement joins TRBV18 to TRBJ2-7; TRBD1 agrees at 11 bases. The origin of this receptor is a woman aged 55-69 years who had recovered from COVID-19. The sequenced sample was peripheral blood. The CDR3 is CASSLRTGGNKDEQYF. The CDR3 bases are TGTGCCAGCTCACTTAGGACAGGGGGCAATAAGGACGAGCAGTACTTC.